Listed below are T cell receptor beta chains from one sample, sequenced in a study of T cell responses to AZD1222 COVID-19 vaccine. Using immunoSEQ multiplex PCR, the repertoire was profiled, and TCRdb retains in-frame clones only, with some absent. The data show around 110,000 clones, about 91% seen once. The material sequenced was peripheral blood, taken 28 days after the second AZD1222 dose. The receptors were gathered from an adult who received the AZD1222 COVID-19 vaccine. CDR3s leave out the opening cysteine and the closing phenylalanine or tryptophan.

v_call	j_call	cdr3_aa
TRBV7-3	TRBJ2-3	ASSLSTDRGRFSDTQY
TRBV5-1	TRBJ2-7	ASTQGSEQY
TRBV29-1	TRBJ1-1	SAGRNPNTEAF
TRBV5-6	TRBJ1-3	ASSEGQGAAGNTIY
TRBV6-2/TRBV6-3	TRBJ2-6	ASSLDRAGANVLT
TRBV3-1/TRBV3-2	TRBJ2-1	ASSQVMGINEQF
TRBV28	TRBJ2-7	ASGTGEGEQY
TRBV3-1/TRBV3-2	TRBJ2-7	ASSQAGGWYEQY
TRBV7-6	TRBJ2-2	ASSPGGIRGLAGELNTGELF
TRBV6-5	TRBJ1-1	ASRGWGRRPEAF
TRBV24-1	TRBJ2-1	ATSDQTGLGSYNEQF
TRBV27	TRBJ2-7	GGRNSYEQY
TRBV2	TRBJ2-3	ASSIHDTQY
TRBV6-5	TRBJ2-3	ASSSRDRGTDTQY
TRBV10-3	TRBJ1-1	AIKKTGNTEAF
TRBV28	TRBJ1-1	ASSPRGRTNTEAF
TRBV28	TRBJ2-1	ASSLRQGGSYNEQF
TRBV28	TRBJ2-3	ASSSPVTGAQY
TRBV2	TRBJ1-1	ASSAAPLVGAF
TRBV18	TRBJ2-1	ASSPTGWNEQF
TRBV7-9	TRBJ2-1	ASSSTGAPPNEQF
TRBV7-9	TRBJ1-1	ASSRQVNTEAF
TRBV18	TRBJ1-1	ASSPSPNTEAF
TRBV2	TRBJ2-1	ASKGDRYNNEQF
TRBV28	TRBJ2-7	ASSFGSYEQY
TRBV6-5	TRBJ2-7	ASSPQGSTYEQY
TRBV3-1/TRBV3-2	TRBJ2-1	ASSQETPSTDSYNEQF
TRBV3-1/TRBV3-2	TRBJ2-5	ASSQGLGGGETQY
TRBV12-3/TRBV12-4	TRBJ1-2	ASSFWGADGYT
TRBV9	TRBJ1-4	ASSVSGTANEKLF
TRBV10-2	TRBJ2-6	ASSDSPDSGANVLT
TRBV28	TRBJ1-1	ASSPREGLNTEAF
TRBV5-5	TRBJ1-5	ASSFSPSRGQLNQPQH
TRBV7-2	TRBJ2-4	ASSLGGGDIQY
TRBV2	TRBJ1-2	ASTLGQGAEGYT
TRBV2	TRBJ2-7	ASSEERSLLGGSSYEQY
TRBV6-5	TRBJ2-1	ASSYSYRVGNEQF
TRBV19	TRBJ2-1	ASSPMAGENEQF
TRBV28	TRBJ1-5	ASSLLDSNQPQH
TRBV5-4	TRBJ2-1	ASSSGNSGWPYNEQF
TRBV7-3	TRBJ1-1	ASSLSTALEAF
TRBV5-1	TRBJ1-1	ASSLEGQGYTEAF
TRBV27	TRBJ1-6	ASSLLTGTGSYNSPLH
TRBV20-1	TRBJ2-2	SASRTGGRTGELF
TRBV28	TRBJ1-4	ASSLYKEKLF
TRBV28	TRBJ2-7	ASEAGGPLRQY
TRBV9	TRBJ2-5	ASSVGGVRRETQY
TRBV3-1/TRBV3-2	TRBJ1-3	ASSQGLFSGNTIY
TRBV7-2	TRBJ2-7	ASSRGVMVEQY
TRBV12-3/TRBV12-4	TRBJ2-2	ASSLYGELF